The rows below give T cell receptor beta chains drawn from one sample of a study of shared T cell receptors in the human thymus. Libraries were prepared by immunoSEQ multiplex PCR; TCRdb keeps only in-frame clonotypes and omits some of them. The sample has over 350,000 clones, over 90% seen once; the top ten hold approximately 0.02%. Sequenced input: thymocytes. These receptors were collected from a human donor. CDR3s include the opening cysteine and the closing phenylalanine or tryptophan.

j_gene,v_gene,CDR3aa
TRBJ1-2,TRBV19,CASSLRGQGHGYTF
TRBJ2-2,TRBV14,CASSQRRGAGELFF
TRBJ2-7,TRBV5-4,CASSIRQEFTYEQYF
TRBJ2-1,TRBV27,CASSLSGINEQFF
TRBJ2-7,TRBV6-5,CASSLIPSYGRRQYF
TRBJ2-1,TRBV30,CAWSVRTPKRYNEQFF
TRBJ1-2,TRBV6-1,CASVKAWGHGYTF
TRBJ2-7,TRBV7-8,CASSPHYEQYF
TRBJ2-1,TRBV18,CASSPGQPHYNEQFF
TRBJ1-1,TRBV7-6,CASSQDEQNTEAFF
TRBJ2-7,TRBV20-1,CSARPTYEQYF
TRBJ2-3,TRBV21-1,CASTHEEGATDTQYF
TRBJ2-1,TRBV15,CATSGGTGGLYNEQFF
TRBJ2-7,TRBV14,CASSRFGLTYEQYF
TRBJ2-6,TRBV28,CASSFLPPQGKDSGANVLTF
TRBJ2-1,TRBV11-3,CASSLRGTDYNEQFF
TRBJ2-5,TRBV5-6,CASSSAQETQYF
TRBJ2-1,TRBV5-4,CASSSRRLLYNEQFF
TRBJ2-7,TRBV7-2,CASSPGLHQSYEQYF
TRBJ2-5,TRBV27,CASSLRPGQGGETQYF
TRBJ1-4,TRBV30,CAWHSHGANEKLFF
TRBJ1-3,TRBV18,CASSPPVTGGRGPQRNTIYF
TRBJ1-6,TRBV27,CASSSSDSQSSYNSPLHF
TRBJ2-5,TRBV30,CAWRGREQETQYF
TRBJ2-2,TRBV19,CASSNGHIRGNTGELFF
TRBJ2-2,TRBV19,CASRRGTGELFF
TRBJ2-3,TRBV27,CASSSGTSGGSTDTQYF
TRBJ1-2,TRBV5-6,CASSFREKTGGTTNYGYTF
TRBJ2-1,TRBV5-4,CASSNRDREGSRNEQFF
TRBJ1-4,TRBV6-4,CASSLEGQGDEKLFF
TRBJ2-6,TRBV4-1,CASSQEKWARNVLTF
TRBJ2-7,TRBV10-1,CASTSGSGVFDEQYF
TRBJ2-7,TRBV27,CASSPTGDYEQYF
TRBJ1-5,TRBV28,CASRGQGTAWLSYNQPQHF
TRBJ2-1,TRBV7-9,CASIGTSGNNEQFF
TRBJ2-1,TRBV19,CASSRVQREYEQFF
TRBJ2-5,TRBV5-8,CASSLGVQGTQETQYF
TRBJ1-5,TRBV9,CASSVATDQPQHF
TRBJ2-3,TRBV9,CASSVAKHGTQYF
TRBJ2-1,TRBV20-1,CSAVDWEQFF
TRBJ2-5,TRBV7-6,CASSLFPPFVAGGFVETQYF
TRBJ2-5,TRBV5-1,CASSFPPGLPLKETQYF
TRBJ2-4,TRBV19,CASSHREPKAKNIQYF
TRBJ1-1,TRBV7-9,CASSSRTLNTEAFF
TRBJ1-3,TRBV7-6,CASSLSGTALSGNTIYF
TRBJ2-5,TRBV7-2,CASSYPTQLAAKETQYF
TRBJ2-1,TRBV5-6,CASSWAGHSYNEQFF
TRBJ2-7,TRBV10-1,CASRDRDGDDYEQYF
TRBJ2-7,TRBV27,CASSPRTGGGQYF
TRBJ2-3,TRBV9,CASSVHTGVPDTQYF
TRBJ2-3,TRBV23-1,CASSAKGGTDTQYF
TRBJ1-5,TRBV2,CASNGRRALSGNQPQHF
TRBJ2-1,TRBV27,CASSLTSGPHNEQFF
TRBJ2-2,TRBV7-9,CASSLGPTAAGELFF